This T cell receptor beta chain was recorded in a study of shared clonotypes between healthy human individuals. This clone was seen at least ten times. TCRdb keeps only in-frame clones here, not all; method: immunoSEQ multiplex PCR. The sample contains 550,000 to 800,000 clones, about 90% of which appear only once. This clonotype was obtained from a man younger than 35 in good health. Some clones in this sample may be carry-over from other donors' samples. Sequenced sample: memory CD8+ T cells from PBMCs. Subset indicated: CD45RO+ cells pooled with CCR7-negative TemRA cells.

The CDR3: CASSGQREGLYGSYNEQFF. In DNA, the CDR3 is TGCGCCAGCAGCGGGCAGCGGGAGGGCCTTTATGGGTCCTACAATGAGCAGTTCTTC. The chain is built from TRBV5-1 and TRBJ2-1, with 10 positions matching TRBD2. The CDR3 totals 19 residues. V dropped 4 bases and J dropped 1; count of bases not matched to a gene: 14. The germline gives CDR1 SGHRS, CDR2 YFSETQ. Full variable domain (remainder filled in from reference TRBV5-1 and TRBJ2-1): KAGVTQTPRYLIKTRGQQVTLSCSPISGHRSVSWYQQTPGQGLQFLFEYFSETQRNKGNFPGRFSGRQFSNSRSEMNVSTLELGDSALYLCASSGQREGLYGSYNEQFFGPGTRLTVL.